This T cell receptor (beta chain) was captured in a study of T cells in localized non-small cell lung cancer. Germline assignment: CDR1 SGHVS and CDR2 FQNEAQ. V lost 2 bases and J lost 2, with 12 bases in between. This CDR3 is built from 15 residues. General study results and limits: Adjacent lung exhibited a median of around 60 among the 100 most abundant tumor clones.

On this clone itself: The antigen is not known.

Data came from immunoSEQ multiplex PCR; TCRdb stores just in-frame clones and leaves some out. The table lists approximately 41,000 clones, over 75% of them singletons. The clonotype was recovered from a woman aged 35-75 years with stage II lung adenocarcinoma. Sequences were derived from PBMCs, sampled before any cancer treatment. The genes are TRBV7-8 and TRBJ1-1; D is perhaps TRBD1 (5 bases). The DNA of the CDR3 is TGTGCCAGCAGCTTATATGATCAGGGCAACACTGAAGCTTTCTTT. Its protein product is CASSLYDQGNTEAFF.